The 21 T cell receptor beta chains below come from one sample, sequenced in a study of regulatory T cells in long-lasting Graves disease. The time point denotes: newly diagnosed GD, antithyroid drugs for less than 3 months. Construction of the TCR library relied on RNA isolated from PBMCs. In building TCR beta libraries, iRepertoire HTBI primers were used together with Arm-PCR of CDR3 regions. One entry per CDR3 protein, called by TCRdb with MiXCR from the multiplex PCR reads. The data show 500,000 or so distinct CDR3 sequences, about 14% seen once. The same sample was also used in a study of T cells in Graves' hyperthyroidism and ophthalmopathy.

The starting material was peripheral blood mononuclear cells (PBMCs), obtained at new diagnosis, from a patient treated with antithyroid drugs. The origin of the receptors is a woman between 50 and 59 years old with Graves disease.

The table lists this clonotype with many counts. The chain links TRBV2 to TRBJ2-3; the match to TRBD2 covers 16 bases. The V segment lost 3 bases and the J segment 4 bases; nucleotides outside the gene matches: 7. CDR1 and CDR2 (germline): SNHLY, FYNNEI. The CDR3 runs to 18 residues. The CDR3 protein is CASSEVGLAGGRSDTQYF. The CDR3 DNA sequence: TGTGCCAGCAGTGAGGTGGGACTAGCGGGAGGGCGTTCAGATACGCAGTATTTT.

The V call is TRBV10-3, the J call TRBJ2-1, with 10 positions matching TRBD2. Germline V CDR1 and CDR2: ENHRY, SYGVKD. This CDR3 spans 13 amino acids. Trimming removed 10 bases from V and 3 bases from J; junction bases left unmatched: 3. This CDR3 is CATLAGVYNEQFF. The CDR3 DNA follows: TGTGCCACTCTAGCGGGAGTCTACAATGAGCAGTTCTTC.

The chain's CDR3 is CSARAGTSNQPQHF. CDR3 nucleotides: TGCAGTGCTAGGGCGGGTACTAGCAATCAGCCCCAGCATTTT. This chain connects TRBV20-1 to TRBJ1-5; D is uncertain. V gave up 3 bases and J gave up 0 bases, with 9 bases separating them. CDR3 size: 14 residues. Per the germline V gene, CDR1 is DFQATT and CDR2 is SNEGSKA (reference sequence).

The CDR3 DNA follows: TGTGCCAGCAGTTTACTGTCCGGGAGGCGTACTGAAGCTTTCTTT. Amino acids: CASSLLSGRRTEAFF. The chain has TRBV28 and TRBJ1-1; D not certain. V was clipped by 2 bases and J by 5 bases, with 15 bases between them. The CDR3 is 15 amino acids. Germline CDR1 and CDR2: MDHEN and SYDVKM.

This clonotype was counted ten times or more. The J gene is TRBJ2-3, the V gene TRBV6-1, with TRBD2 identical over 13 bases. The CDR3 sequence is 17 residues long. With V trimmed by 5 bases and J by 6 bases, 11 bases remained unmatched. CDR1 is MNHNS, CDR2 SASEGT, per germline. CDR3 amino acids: CASSTRRTSGSRDTQYF. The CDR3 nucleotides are TGTGCCAGCAGTACACGGAGGACTAGCGGGAGCCGCGATACGCAGTATTTT.

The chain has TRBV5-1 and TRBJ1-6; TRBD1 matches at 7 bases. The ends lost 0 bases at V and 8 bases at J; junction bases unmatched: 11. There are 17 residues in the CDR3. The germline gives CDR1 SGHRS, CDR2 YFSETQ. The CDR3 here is CASSLAKGDSDDSPLHF. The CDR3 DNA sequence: TGCGCCAGCAGCTTGGCCAAAGGGGACAGCGATGATTCACCCCTCCACTTT.

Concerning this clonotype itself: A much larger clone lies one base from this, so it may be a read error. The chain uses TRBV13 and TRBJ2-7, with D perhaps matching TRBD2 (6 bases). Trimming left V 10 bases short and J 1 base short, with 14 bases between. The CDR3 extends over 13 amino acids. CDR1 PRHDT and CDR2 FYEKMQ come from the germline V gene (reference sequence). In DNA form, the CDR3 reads TGTGCCACGGGGGTGAGGAGATCCTACGAGCAGTACTTC. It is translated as CATGVRRSYEQYF.

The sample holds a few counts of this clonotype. Written as DNA, the CDR3 is TGTGCCAGCAGCCCAGGGAAGGGATCCTACAATGAGCAGTTCTTC. It specifies CASSPGKGSYNEQFF. The V gene is TRBV3-1, the J gene TRBJ2-1, with D possibly matching TRBD1 (5 bases). Germline V gene data show CDR1 as LGHDT and CDR2 as YNNKEL (reference sequence). The CDR3 is 15 amino acids. Trimming removed 4 bases at V and 1 base at J, with 11 bases between.

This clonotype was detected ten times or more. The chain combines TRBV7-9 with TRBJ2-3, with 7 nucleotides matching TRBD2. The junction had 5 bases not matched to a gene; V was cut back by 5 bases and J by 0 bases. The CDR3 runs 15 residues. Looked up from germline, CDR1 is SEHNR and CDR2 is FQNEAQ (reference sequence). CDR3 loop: CASSARDYSTDTQYF. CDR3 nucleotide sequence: TGTGCCAGCAGCGCCCGGGACTACAGCACAGATACGCAGTATTTT.

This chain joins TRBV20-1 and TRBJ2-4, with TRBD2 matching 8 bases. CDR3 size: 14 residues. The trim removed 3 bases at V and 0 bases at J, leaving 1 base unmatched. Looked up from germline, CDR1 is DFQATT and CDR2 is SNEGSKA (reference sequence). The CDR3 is CSASGRVAKNIQYF. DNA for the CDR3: TGCAGTGCTAGCGGGAGGGTAGCCAAAAACATTCAGTACTTC.

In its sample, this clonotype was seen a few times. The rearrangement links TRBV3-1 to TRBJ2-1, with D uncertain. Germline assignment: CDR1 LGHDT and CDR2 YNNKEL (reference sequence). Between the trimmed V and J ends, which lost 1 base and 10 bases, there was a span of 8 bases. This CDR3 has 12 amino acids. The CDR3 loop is CASSQGSEEQFF. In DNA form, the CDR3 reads TGTGCCAGCAGCCAAGGCTCGGAAGAGCAGTTCTTC.

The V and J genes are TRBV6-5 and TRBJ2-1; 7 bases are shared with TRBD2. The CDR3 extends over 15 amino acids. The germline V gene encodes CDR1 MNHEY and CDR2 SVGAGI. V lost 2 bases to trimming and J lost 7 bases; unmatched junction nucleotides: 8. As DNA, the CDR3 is TGTGCCAGCAGTTACAGCGGGACCGCCGGAAATGAGCAGTTCTTC. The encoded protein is CASSYSGTAGNEQFF.

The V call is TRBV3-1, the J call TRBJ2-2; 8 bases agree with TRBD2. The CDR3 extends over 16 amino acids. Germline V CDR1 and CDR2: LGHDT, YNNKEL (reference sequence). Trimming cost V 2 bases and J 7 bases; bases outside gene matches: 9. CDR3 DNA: TGTGCCAGCAGCCAATATCCGGGAGGGCCGGTCGGGGAGCTGTTTTTT. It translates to CASSQYPGGPVGELFF.

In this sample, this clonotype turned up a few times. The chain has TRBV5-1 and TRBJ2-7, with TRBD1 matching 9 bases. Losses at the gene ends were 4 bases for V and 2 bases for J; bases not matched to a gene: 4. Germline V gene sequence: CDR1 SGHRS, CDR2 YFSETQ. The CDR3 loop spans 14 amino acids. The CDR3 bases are TGCGCCAGCAGCATTGGACAGGGGCCCTACGAGCAGTACTTC. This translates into CASSIGQGPYEQYF.

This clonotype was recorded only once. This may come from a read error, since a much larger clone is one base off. The CDR3 nucleotides read TGTGCCAGCGGCCCAACGGGGACAGGGGGACAAGAGACCCAGTACTTC. It yields the protein CASGPTGTGGQETQYF. The chain employs TRBV11-2 and TRBJ2-5; 11 bases map to TRBD1. The V and J ends lost 8 bases and 2 bases, in that order; junction bases with no gene match: 10. The CDR3 loop spans 16 amino acids. Germline CDR1 is SGHAT and CDR2 is FQNNGV.

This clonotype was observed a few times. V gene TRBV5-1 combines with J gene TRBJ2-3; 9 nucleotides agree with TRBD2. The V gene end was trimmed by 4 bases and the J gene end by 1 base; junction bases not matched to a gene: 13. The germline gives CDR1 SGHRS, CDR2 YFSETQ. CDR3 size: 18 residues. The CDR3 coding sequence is TGCGCCAGCAGCCCGGTGGCTAGCGGGGCCTCTCGCACAGATACGCAGTATTTT. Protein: CASSPVASGASRTDTQYF.

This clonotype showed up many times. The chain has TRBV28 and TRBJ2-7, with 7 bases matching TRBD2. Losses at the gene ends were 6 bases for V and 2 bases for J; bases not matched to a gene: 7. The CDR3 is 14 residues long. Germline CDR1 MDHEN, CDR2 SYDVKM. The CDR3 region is CASSLGGGAYEQYF. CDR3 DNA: TGTGCCAGCAGCCTTGGGGGGGGAGCCTACGAGCAGTACTTC.

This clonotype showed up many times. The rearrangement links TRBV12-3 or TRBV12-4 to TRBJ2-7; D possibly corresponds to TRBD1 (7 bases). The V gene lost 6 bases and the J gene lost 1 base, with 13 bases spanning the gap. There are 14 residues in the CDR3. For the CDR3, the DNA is TGTGCCAGCAGCTCGGGGGACAGATCCTACGAGCAGTACTTC. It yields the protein CASSSGDRSYEQYF.

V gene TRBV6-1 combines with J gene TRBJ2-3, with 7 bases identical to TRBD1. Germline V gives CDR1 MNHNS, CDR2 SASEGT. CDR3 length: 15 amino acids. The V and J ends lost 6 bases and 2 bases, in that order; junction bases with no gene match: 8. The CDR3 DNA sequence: TGTGCCAGCAGGCAGGGGGACAGAAACACAGATACGCAGTATTTT. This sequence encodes CASRQGDRNTDTQYF.

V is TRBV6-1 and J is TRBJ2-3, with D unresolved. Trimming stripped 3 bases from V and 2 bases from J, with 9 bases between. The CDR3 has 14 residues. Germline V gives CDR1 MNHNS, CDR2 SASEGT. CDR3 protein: CASSEMPNTDTQYF. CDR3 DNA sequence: TGTGCCAGCAGTGAGATGCCAAACACAGATACGCAGTATTTT.

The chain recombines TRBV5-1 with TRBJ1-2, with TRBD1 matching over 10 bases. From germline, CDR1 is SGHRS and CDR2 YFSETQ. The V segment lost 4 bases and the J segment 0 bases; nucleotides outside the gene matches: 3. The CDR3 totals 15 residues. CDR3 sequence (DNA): TGCGCCAGCAGCCGGGACAGGGGATCTAACTATGGCTACACCTTC. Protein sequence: CASSRDRGSNYGYTF.